Described below is a single T cell receptor (beta chain) sequence and its context. A sample of blood taken at first hyperthyroidism diagnosis preceded any ophthalmopathy symptoms. V dropped 6 bases and J dropped 4 bases, with 15 bases sitting between them. CDR1 and CDR2 from the germline V gene are MDHEN and SYDVKM. The CDR3 runs 15 residues. The sample comes from a study of T cells in Graves' hyperthyroidism and ophthalmopathy. Study background: Sampling of peripheral blood happened at initial diagnosis, prior to any treatment.

Amplification targeted TCR beta CDR3 regions from RNA transcripts. When the TCR CDR3 underwent first-round RT-PCR, the HTBI primer set was used. TCRdb recomputed calls from the multiplex PCR reads with MiXCR, one row per CDR3 protein. Among some 150,000 distinct CDR3 sequences listed, about 20% were seen once. Specimen: blood. The clonotype comes from a woman aged 45-59 years with Graves' hyperthyroidism that later progressed to Graves' ophthalmopathy. The chain joins TRBV28 to TRBJ2-2; a possible D gene is TRBD2 (6 bases). DNA for the CDR3: TGTGCCAGCAGCTTGGTCGGGGGTAGCACCGGGGAGCTGTTTTTT. Protein sequence: CASSLVGGSTGELFF.